These T cell receptor beta chains were read from a single sample in a study of T cell responses to AZD1222 COVID-19 vaccine. Method: immunoSEQ multiplex PCR; TCRdb's copy keeps in-frame clones and lacks some. This table holds about 83,000 clones, 75% to 95% found once. The sequencing here drew on peripheral blood, taken 28 days after the second AZD1222 dose. The receptors originated from an adult who received the AZD1222 COVID-19 vaccine. Both conserved end residues are part of each CDR3. Fields, in order: J gene, clone size, D gene, V gene, CDR3 DNA, CDR3 protein. A D gene is named only where the DNA matches it firmly. The size of a clone is reported for some rows only, either as once, few or many, or as a class for expanded clones.

J gene: TRBJ2-1
clone size: .
D gene: TRBD1
V gene: TRBV6-1
CDR3 DNA: TGTGCCAGCAGTGAAGTAAGACAGGGCCCTTACAATGAGCAGTTCTTC
CDR3 protein: CASSEVRQGPYNEQFF

J gene: TRBJ2-7
clone size: .
D gene: .
V gene: TRBV5-1
CDR3 DNA: TGCGCCAGCAGCTCTGGTGTGGGTAAGGGGTCCTACGAGCAGTACTTC
CDR3 protein: CASSSGVGKGSYEQYF

J gene: TRBJ1-2
clone size: .
D gene: .
V gene: TRBV28
CDR3 DNA: TGTGCCAGCAAGAGTAACTATGGCTACACCTTC
CDR3 protein: CASKSNYGYTF

J gene: TRBJ2-3
clone size: once
D gene: TRBD2
V gene: TRBV9
CDR3 DNA: TGTGCCAGCAGCGAAAACCGGGACTATAGCACAGATACGCAGTATTTT
CDR3 protein: CASSENRDYSTDTQYF

J gene: TRBJ1-5
clone size: .
D gene: .
V gene: TRBV12-5
CDR3 DNA: TGTGCTAGTGGCCCCGACAGAAATCAGCCCCAGCATTTT
CDR3 protein: CASGPDRNQPQHF

J gene: TRBJ1-5
clone size: .
D gene: .
V gene: TRBV12-3/TRBV12-4
CDR3 DNA: TGTGCCAGCAGTTTAGGGCTCAATCAGCCCCAGCATTTT
CDR3 protein: CASSLGLNQPQHF

J gene: TRBJ2-3
clone size: .
D gene: .
V gene: TRBV7-9
CDR3 DNA: TGTGCCAGCATCCCATGGCAGGTCCCTAGCACAGATACGCAGTATTTT
CDR3 protein: CASIPWQVPSTDTQYF

J gene: TRBJ2-7
clone size: few
D gene: .
V gene: TRBV7-7
CDR3 DNA: TGTGCTAGCAGCTTAGGGGACACTGACGAGCAGTACTTC
CDR3 protein: CASSLGDTDEQYF

J gene: TRBJ2-7
clone size: .
D gene: TRBD1
V gene: TRBV4-1
CDR3 DNA: TGCGCCAGCAGCCAAAATTCCGGACAGGGGTCTGCGCAGTACTTC
CDR3 protein: CASSQNSGQGSAQYF

J gene: TRBJ2-5
clone size: .
D gene: TRBD1
V gene: TRBV7-3
CDR3 DNA: TGTGCCAGCAGCCCTAGAGGGACAGGGTTAGGAGAGACCCAGTACTTC
CDR3 protein: CASSPRGTGLGETQYF

J gene: TRBJ2-2
clone size: .
D gene: .
V gene: TRBV9
CDR3 DNA: TGTGCCAGCAGCGTAGGGGCAGGGAATGCCGGGGAGCTGTTTTTT
CDR3 protein: CASSVGAGNAGELFF

J gene: TRBJ1-6
clone size: .
D gene: TRBD1
V gene: TRBV24-1
CDR3 DNA: TGTGCCACCAGTGCCGACACAGGGGGTGGTATTAATTCACCCCTCCACTTT
CDR3 protein: CATSADTGGGINSPLHF

J gene: TRBJ2-1
clone size: .
D gene: .
V gene: TRBV5-4
CDR3 DNA: TGTGCCAGCAGCTTCGGCAGGGTGGGCGATGAGCAGTTCTTC
CDR3 protein: CASSFGRVGDEQFF

J gene: TRBJ2-1
clone size: .
D gene: .
V gene: TRBV7-2
CDR3 DNA: TGTGCCAGCAGCTTAGGTACCGAGCAGTTCTTC
CDR3 protein: CASSLGTEQFF

J gene: TRBJ1-1
clone size: few
D gene: .
V gene: TRBV12-5
CDR3 DNA: TGTGCTAGTGGTTTGGTAAGGGGAACTGAAGCTTTCTTT
CDR3 protein: CASGLVRGTEAFF

J gene: TRBJ2-1
clone size: .
D gene: .
V gene: TRBV28
CDR3 DNA: TGTGCCAGCAGTTATGATGAGCAGTTCTTC
CDR3 protein: CASSYDEQFF

J gene: TRBJ2-2
clone size: once
D gene: TRBD2
V gene: TRBV6-2/TRBV6-3
CDR3 DNA: TGTGCCAGCAGCCTCGATTCGGCGGGGGCCGGGGAGCTGTTTTTT
CDR3 protein: CASSLDSAGAGELFF

J gene: TRBJ1-1
clone size: .
D gene: .
V gene: TRBV19
CDR3 DNA: TGTGCCAGTAGTCAAACAGGGAGCGCAGCTGAAGCTTTCTTT
CDR3 protein: CASSQTGSAAEAFF

J gene: TRBJ2-3
clone size: .
D gene: .
V gene: TRBV9
CDR3 DNA: TGTGCCAGCAGCGTAGACCCTAAGGGGAAGGCAGATACGCAGTATTTT
CDR3 protein: CASSVDPKGKADTQYF

J gene: TRBJ1-6
clone size: .
D gene: .
V gene: TRBV28
CDR3 DNA: TGTGCCGCTAAGGGATTAATTTCACCCCTCCACTTT
CDR3 protein: CAAKGLISPLHF